A selection of T cell receptor beta chains follows, all from one sample in a study of CD8 T cells in ankylosing spondylitis. TCRdb called the 5' RACE reads again in MiXCR, with one record for every CDR3 protein. The table shows 200,000 to 300,000 distinct CDR3 sequences, with under 12% occurring only once. The sequencing sample was made of blood, either unsorted or a sorted T cell fraction (not recorded which). The receptor source for this set is a male donor with ankylosing spondylitis or in good health (not recorded which). Both conserved end residues are part of each CDR3. Each record gives: J gene, D gene, V gene, clone size, CDR3 DNA, CDR3 protein. A D gene is named only where the DNA matches it firmly. Expanded clones get a size class; other rows say once, few or many, or leave the size out.

TRBJ1-2,.,TRBV10-3,many,TGTGCCATCAGCCACACAGAGGACTATGGCTACACCTTC,CAISHTEDYGYTF
TRBJ1-1,.,TRBV11-2,many,TGTGCCAGCAGCTTAGACTGGGACACTGAAGCTTTCTTT,CASSLDWDTEAFF
TRBJ2-7,TRBD1,TRBV6-1,many,TGTGCCAGCACTCGGACAGGGGATGTCTACGAGCAGTACTTC,CASTRTGDVYEQYF
TRBJ2-4,.,TRBV5-1,.,TGCGCCTGCAGCTCGGGCCCTCAAGGGAACATTCAGTACTTC,CACSSGPQGNIQYF
TRBJ2-1,TRBD2,TRBV29-1,.,TGCAGCTGTATGGTAGCGGGAGGGAACAATGAGCAGTTCTTC,CSCMVAGGNNEQFF
TRBJ1-2,.,TRBV25-1,many,TGTGCCAGCAGTGTGGCAGGCAACAACTATGGCTACACCTTC,CASSVAGNNYGYTF
TRBJ2-7,.,TRBV11-3,.,TGTGCCAGCAGCCTCCCCTCCCAGCCCTACGAGCAGTACTTC,CASSLPSQPYEQYF
TRBJ2-5,TRBD2,TRBV12-3/TRBV12-4,many,TGTGCCAGCAGTACCTGGACTAGCGGGGGGTCTGGGGAGACCCAGTACTTC,CASSTWTSGGSGETQYF
TRBJ1-1,.,TRBV20-1,many,TGCAGTGCTACCGGACTAGAAGCTTTCTTT,CSATGLEAFF
TRBJ2-7,TRBD2,TRBV30,many,TGTGCCTGGACCGGGGGGGGCGAGCAGTACTTC,CAWTGGGEQYF
TRBJ1-1,TRBD1,TRBV11-3,few,TGTGCCAGCAGCCCGCGACAGGGCAATGGGGATGGGGCTTTCTTT,CASSPRQGNGDGAFF
TRBJ1-5,.,TRBV10-3,many,TGTGCCATCAGCGGGATCCTCAATCAGCCCCAGCATTTT,CAISGILNQPQHF
TRBJ2-7,.,TRBV21-1,few,TGTGCCAGCAGCAAACCCTGCCCCCGGGAGGCCCACGAGCAGTACTTC,CASSKPCPREAHEQYF
TRBJ1-1,.,TRBV10-3,many,TGTGCCATCAGTGAGTCGGTAGGGGCGAACACTGAAGCTTTCTTT,CAISESVGANTEAFF
TRBJ1-1,.,TRBV12-3/TRBV12-4,many,TGTGCCAGCACCTTCATGAACACTGAAGCTTTCTTT,CASTFMNTEAFF
TRBJ2-1,TRBD1,TRBV6-1,many,TGTGCCAGCAGTGGAAGGACAGGGGGCCGGATCAATGAGCAGTTCTTC,CASSGRTGGRINEQFF
TRBJ2-3,TRBD1,TRBV3-1,.,TGTGCCAGCAGCCAAGGGGCCCCGGGACAGGGTGGGACAGATACGCAGTATTTT,CASSQGAPGQGGTDTQYF
TRBJ1-1,.,TRBV7-2,many,TGTGCCAGCAGCTTATCGGTGACCGCTCAGGCTTTCTTT,CASSLSVTAQAFF
TRBJ1-4,.,TRBV5-1,many,TGCGCCAGCAGCTGGAGGGAAGGAGGCGGTGAAAAACTGTTTTTT,CASSWREGGGEKLFF
TRBJ2-5,.,TRBV20-1,many,TGCAGTGCTAGAGCTACGGGGAGGGAGACCCAGTACTTC,CSARATGRETQYF
TRBJ2-7,.,TRBV10-3,.,TGTGCCACCCGAGGGGGAGAATACGAGCAGTACTTC,CATRGGEYEQYF
TRBJ2-7,.,TRBV25-1,many,TGTGCCAGCAGTGACCCGGTCTCCTACGAGCAGTACTTC,CASSDPVSYEQYF
TRBJ2-2,TRBD2,TRBV7-6,few,TGTGCCAGCAGCTTCTCTACCGGGGGGGAAGACACCGGGGAGCTGTTTTTT,CASSFSTGGEDTGELFF
TRBJ2-7,.,TRBV30,many,TGTGCCTGCTCCCTAGCGAACTCCTACGAGCAGTACTTC,CACSLANSYEQYF